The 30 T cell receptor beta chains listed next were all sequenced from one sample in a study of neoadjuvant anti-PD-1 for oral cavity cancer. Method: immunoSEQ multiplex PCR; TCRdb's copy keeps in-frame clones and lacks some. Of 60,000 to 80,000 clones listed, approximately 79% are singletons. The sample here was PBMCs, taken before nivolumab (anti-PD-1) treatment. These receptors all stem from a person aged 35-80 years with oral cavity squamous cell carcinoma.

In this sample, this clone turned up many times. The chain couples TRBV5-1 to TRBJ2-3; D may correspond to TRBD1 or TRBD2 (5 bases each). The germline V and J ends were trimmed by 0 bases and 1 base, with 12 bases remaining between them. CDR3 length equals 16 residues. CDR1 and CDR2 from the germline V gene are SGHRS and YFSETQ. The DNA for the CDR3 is TGCGCCAGCAGCTTGGGGCGGGTACAGGGCACAGATACGCAGTATTTT. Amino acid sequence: CASSLGRVQGTDTQYF.

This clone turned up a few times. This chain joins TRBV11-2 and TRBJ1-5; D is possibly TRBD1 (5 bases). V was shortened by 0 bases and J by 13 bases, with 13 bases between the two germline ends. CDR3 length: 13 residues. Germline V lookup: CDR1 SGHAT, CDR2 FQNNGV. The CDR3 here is CASSLDRDRQQHF. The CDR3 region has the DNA TGTGCCAGCAGCTTAGATAGGGACCGCCAGCAGCATTTT.

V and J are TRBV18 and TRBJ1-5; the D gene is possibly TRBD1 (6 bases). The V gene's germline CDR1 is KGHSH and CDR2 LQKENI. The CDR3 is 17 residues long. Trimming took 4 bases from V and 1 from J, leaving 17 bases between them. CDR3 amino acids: CASSRLGRGQSNQPQHF. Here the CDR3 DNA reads TGTGCCAGCTCACGCCTGGGGAGGGGACAAAGCAATCAGCCCCAGCATTTT.

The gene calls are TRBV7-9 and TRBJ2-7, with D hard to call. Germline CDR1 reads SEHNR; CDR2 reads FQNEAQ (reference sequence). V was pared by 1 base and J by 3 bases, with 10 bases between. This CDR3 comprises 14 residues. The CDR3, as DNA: TGTGCCAGCAGCTTAGTAGAAGGGAACTACGAGCAGTACTTC. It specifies CASSLVEGNYEQYF.

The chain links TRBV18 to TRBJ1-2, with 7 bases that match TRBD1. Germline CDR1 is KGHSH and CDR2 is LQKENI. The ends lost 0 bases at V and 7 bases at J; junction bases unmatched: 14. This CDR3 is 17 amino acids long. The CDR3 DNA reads TGTGCCAGCTCACCACCCGGAGGACAGGTTCTAAAGGCTGGCTACACCTTC. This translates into CASSPPGGQVLKAGYTF.

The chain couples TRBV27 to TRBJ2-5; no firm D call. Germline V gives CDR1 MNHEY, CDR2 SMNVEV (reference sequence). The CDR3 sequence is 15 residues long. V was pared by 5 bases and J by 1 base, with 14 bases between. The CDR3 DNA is TGTGCCAGCAGTCACCGGCCCCTGGGCCAAGAGACCCAGTACTTC. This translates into CASSHRPLGQETQYF.

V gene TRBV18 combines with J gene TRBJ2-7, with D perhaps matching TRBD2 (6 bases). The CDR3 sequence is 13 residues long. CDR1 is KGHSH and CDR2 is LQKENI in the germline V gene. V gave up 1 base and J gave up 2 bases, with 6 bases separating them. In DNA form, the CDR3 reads TGTGCCAGCTCACCACTAGCGGCCTACGAGCAGTACTTC. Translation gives CASSPLAAYEQYF.

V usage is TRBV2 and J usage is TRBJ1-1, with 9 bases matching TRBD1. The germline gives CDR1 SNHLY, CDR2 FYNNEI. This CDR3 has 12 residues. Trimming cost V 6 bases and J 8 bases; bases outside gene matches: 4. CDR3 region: CASSGTGIEAFF. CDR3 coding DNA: TGTGCCAGCAGCGGGACAGGGATAGAAGCTTTCTTT.

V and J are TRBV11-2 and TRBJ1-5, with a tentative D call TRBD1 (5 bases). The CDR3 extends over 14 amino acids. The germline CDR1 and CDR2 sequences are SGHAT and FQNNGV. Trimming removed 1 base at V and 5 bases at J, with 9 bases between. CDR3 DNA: TGTGCCAGCAGCTTAGGGGCCAGGGATCAGCCCCAGCATTTT. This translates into CASSLGARDQPQHF.

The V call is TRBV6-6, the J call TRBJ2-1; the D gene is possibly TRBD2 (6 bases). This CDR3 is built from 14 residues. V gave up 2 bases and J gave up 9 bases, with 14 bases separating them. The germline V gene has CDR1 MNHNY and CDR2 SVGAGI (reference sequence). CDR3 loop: CASSYGGISGEQFF. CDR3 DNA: TGTGCCAGCAGTTACGGGGGGATTAGCGGTGAGCAGTTCTTC.

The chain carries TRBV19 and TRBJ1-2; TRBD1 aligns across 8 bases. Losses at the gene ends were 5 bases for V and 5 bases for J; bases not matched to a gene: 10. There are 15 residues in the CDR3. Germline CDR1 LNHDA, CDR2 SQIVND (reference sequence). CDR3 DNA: TGTGCCAGTAGTTTTCAGGGGGCGCAGAGGTATGGCTACACCTTC. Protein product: CASSFQGAQRYGYTF.

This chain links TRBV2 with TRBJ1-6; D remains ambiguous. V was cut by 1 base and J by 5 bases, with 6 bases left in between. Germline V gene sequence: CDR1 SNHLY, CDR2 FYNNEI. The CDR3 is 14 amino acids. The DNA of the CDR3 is TGTGCCAGCAGTGAAGGACATAATAATTCACCCCTCCACTTT. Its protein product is CASSEGHNNSPLHF.

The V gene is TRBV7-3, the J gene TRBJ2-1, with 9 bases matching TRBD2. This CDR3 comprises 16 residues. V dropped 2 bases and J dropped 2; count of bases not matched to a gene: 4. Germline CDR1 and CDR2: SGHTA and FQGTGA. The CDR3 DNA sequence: TGTGCCAGCAGCTTAGTAGCGGGAGCGGCCTACAATGAGCAGTTCTTC. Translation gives CASSLVAGAAYNEQFF. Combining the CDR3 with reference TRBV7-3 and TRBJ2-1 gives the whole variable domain GAGVSQTPSNKVTEKGKYVELRCDPISGHTALYWYRQSLGQGPEFLIYFQGTGAADDSGLPNDRFFAVRPEGSVSTLKIQRTERGDSAVYLCASSLVAGAAYNEQFFGPGTRLTVL.

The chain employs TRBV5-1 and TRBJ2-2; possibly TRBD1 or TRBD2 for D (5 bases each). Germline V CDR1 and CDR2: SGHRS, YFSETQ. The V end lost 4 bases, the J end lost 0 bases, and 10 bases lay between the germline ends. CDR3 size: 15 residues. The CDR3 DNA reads TGCGCCAGCAGCCCCGGGGCGCCGAACACCGGGGAGCTGTTTTTT. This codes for CASSPGAPNTGELFF.

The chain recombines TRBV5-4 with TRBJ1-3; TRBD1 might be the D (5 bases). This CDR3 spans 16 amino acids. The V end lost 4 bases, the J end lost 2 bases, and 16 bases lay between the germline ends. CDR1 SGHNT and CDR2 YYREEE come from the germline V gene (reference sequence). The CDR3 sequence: CASSPRDLGAGNTIYF. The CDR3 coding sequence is TGTGCCAGCAGCCCCCGGGACCTCGGGGCTGGAAACACCATATATTTT.

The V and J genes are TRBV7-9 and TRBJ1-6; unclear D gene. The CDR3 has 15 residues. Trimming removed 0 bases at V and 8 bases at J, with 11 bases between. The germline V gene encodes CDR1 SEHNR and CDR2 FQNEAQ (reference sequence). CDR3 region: CASSLAMPGDSPLHF. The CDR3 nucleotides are TGTGCCAGCAGCTTAGCGATGCCGGGTGATTCACCCCTCCACTTT.

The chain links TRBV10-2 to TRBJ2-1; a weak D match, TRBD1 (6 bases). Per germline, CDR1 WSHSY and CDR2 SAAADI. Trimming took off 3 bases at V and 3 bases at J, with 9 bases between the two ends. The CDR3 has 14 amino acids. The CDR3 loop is CASSDRGGYNEQFF. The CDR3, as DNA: TGCGCCAGCAGTGACAGGGGCGGCTACAATGAGCAGTTCTTC.

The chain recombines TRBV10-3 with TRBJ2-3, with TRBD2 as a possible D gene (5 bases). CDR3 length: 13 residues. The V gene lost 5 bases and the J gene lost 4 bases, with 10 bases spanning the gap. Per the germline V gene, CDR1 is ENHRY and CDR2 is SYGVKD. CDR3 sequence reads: CAISPDWADTQYF. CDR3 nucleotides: TGTGCCATCAGTCCGGACTGGGCAGATACGCAGTATTTT.

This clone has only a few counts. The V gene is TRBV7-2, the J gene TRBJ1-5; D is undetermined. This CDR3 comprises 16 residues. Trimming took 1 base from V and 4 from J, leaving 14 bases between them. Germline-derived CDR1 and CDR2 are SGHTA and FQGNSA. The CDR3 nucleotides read TGTGCCAGCAGCTTAGGGGCAGGTAGAGTTAATCAGCCCCAGCATTTT. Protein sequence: CASSLGAGRVNQPQHF.

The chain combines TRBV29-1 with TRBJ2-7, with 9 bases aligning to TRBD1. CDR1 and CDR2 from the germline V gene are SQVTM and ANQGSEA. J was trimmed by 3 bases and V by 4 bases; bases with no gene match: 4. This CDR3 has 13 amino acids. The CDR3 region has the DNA TGCAGCGTTGCACTGACAGGGGGCTACGAGCAGTACTTC. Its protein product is CSVALTGGYEQYF.

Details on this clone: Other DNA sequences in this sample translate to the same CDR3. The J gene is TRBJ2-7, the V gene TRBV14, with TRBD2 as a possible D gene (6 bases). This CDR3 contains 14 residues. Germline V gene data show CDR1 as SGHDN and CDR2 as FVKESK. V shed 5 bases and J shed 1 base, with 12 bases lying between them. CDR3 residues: CASSNRDFSYEQYF. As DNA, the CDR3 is TGTGCCAGCAGCAACCGGGACTTTTCCTACGAGCAGTACTTC.

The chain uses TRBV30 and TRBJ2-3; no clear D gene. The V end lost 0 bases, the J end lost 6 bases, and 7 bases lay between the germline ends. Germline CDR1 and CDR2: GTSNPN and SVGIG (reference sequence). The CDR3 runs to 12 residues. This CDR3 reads CAWSVRVDTQYF. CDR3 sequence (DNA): TGTGCCTGGAGTGTACGGGTGGATACGCAGTATTTT.

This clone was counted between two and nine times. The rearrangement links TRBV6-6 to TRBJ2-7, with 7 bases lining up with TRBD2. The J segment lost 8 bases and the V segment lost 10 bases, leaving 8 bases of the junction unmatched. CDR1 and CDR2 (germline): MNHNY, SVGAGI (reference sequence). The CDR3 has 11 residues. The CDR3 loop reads CATGAGDKQYF. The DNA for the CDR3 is TGTGCCACCGGGGCGGGAGATAAGCAGTACTTC.

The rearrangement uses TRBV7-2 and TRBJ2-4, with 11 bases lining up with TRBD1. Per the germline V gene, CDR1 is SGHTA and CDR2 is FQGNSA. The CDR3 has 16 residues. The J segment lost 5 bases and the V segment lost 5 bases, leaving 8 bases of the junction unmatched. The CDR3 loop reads CASSPGTGGSQNIQYF. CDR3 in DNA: TGTGCCAGCAGCCCCGGGACAGGGGGAAGTCAAAACATTCAGTACTTC.

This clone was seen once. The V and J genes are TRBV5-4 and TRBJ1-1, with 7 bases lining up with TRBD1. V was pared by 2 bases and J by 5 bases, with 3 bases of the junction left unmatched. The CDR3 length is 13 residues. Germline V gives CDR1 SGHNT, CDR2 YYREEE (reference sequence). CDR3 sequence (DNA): TGTGCCAGCAGCTTACAGGGGAGGACTGAAGCTTTCTTT. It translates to CASSLQGRTEAFF.

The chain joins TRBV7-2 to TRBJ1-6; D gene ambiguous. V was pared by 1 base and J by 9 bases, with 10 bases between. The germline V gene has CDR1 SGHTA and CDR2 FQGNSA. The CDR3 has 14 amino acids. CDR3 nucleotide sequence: TGTGCCAGCAGCTTAGGGGCAGGTTCTTCACCCCTCCACTTT. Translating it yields CASSLGAGSSPLHF.

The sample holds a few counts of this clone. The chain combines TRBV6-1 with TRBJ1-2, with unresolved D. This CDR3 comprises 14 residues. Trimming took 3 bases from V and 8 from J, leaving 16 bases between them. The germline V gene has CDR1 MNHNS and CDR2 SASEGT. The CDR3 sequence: CASSDAGRTGGYTF. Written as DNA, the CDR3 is TGTGCCAGCAGTGATGCCGGCAGGACGGGCGGCTACACCTTC.

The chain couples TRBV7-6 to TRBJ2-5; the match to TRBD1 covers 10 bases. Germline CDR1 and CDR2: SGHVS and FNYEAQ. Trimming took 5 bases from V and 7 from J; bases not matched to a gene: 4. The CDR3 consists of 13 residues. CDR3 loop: CASSGQGGRTQYF. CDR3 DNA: TGTGCCAGCAGCGGACAGGGGGGAAGGACCCAGTACTTC.

The CDR3 here is CASSLFGPGGTGELFF. The CDR3 region has the DNA TGTGCCAGCAGTTTATTTGGGCCCGGGGGAACCGGGGAGCTGTTTTTT. The chain uses TRBV27 and TRBJ2-2; D is perhaps TRBD2 (6 bases). Germline CDR1 reads MNHEY; CDR2 reads SMNVEV (reference sequence). With 1 base removed from V and 5 bases from J, the gap between germline ends came to 14 bases. CDR3 length: 16 amino acids.

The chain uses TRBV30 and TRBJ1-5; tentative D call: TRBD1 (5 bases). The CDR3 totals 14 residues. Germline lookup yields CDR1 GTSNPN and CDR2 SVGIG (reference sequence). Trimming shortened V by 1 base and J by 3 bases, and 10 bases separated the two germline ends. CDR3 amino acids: CAWSEGHDNQPQHF. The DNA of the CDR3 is TGTGCCTGGAGTGAAGGACATGACAATCAGCCCCAGCATTTT.